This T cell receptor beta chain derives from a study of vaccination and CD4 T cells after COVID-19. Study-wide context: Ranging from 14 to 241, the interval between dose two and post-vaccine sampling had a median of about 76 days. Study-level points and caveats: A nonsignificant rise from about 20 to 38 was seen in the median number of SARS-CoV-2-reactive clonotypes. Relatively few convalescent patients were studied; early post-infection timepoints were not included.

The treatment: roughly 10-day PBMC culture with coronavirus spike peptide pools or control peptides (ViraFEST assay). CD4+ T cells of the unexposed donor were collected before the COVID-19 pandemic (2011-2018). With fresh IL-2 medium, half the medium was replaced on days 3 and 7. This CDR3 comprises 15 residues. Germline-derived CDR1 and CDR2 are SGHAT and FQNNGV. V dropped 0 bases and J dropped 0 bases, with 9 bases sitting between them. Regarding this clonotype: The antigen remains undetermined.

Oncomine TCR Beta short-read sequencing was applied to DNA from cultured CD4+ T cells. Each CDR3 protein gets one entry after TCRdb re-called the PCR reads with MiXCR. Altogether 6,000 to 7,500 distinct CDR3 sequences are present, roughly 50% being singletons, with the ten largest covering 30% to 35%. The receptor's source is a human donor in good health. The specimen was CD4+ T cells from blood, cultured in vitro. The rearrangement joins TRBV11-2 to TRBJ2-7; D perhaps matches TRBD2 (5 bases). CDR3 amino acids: CASSLEAGTSYEQYF. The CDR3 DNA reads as TGTGCCAGCAGCTTAGAGGCGGGTACCTCCTACGAGCAGTACTTC.